Below are 10 T cell receptor beta chains sequenced from a single sample in a study of blood T cell repertoires in COVID-19. Profiling relied on immunoSEQ multiplex PCR, and the TCRdb table lists in-frame clones only, not all of them. Of around 80,000 clones in the sample, about 80% are singletons; the top ten hold less than 7.5%. The sequenced sample consisted of peripheral blood. Receptors originate from a man in his forties or fifties with active or convalescent COVID-19.

Comment on this clone: The sample contains more than one DNA sequence encoding this CDR3. This rearrangement joins TRBV7-2 to TRBJ1-5, with TRBD1 as a possible D gene (6 bases). This CDR3 has 14 residues. The germline V gene has CDR1 SGHTA and CDR2 FQGNSA. Trimming cost V 5 bases and J 2 bases, with 10 bases left between them. CDR3 loop: CASSARQGNQPQHF. In nucleotides, the CDR3 is TGTGCCAGCAGCGCCCGACAGGGCAATCAGCCCCAGCATTTT.

To note about this clone: The junction shows a germline mismatch at one end, possibly a read error. V usage is TRBV2 and J usage is TRBJ2-7, with a weak D call TRBD1 (8 bases). The CDR3 is 13 amino acids. Germline CDR1 SNHLY, CDR2 FYNNEI. CDR3 DNA: TGTGCCAGCAGTGAAGGGGAGGGGGACAGGATCCACTTC. It is translated as CASSEGEGDRIHF.

The chain is built from TRBV10-3 and TRBJ2-7; TRBD1 might be the D (6 bases). The germline V gene encodes CDR1 ENHRY and CDR2 SYGVKD. V was shortened by 8 bases and J by 5 bases, with 22 bases between the two germline ends. This CDR3 comprises 15 residues. As DNA, the CDR3 is TGTGCCATCCGGCAGGGGCTAGAGTCAGGCAACGAGCAGTACTTC. Residues: CAIRQGLESGNEQYF.

The V call is TRBV4-3, the J call TRBJ1-2; TRBD1 matches 9 bases. The CDR3 is 16 residues long. V shed 0 bases, J shed 3 bases, and the junction held 5 bases outside the gene matches. The germline gives CDR1 LGHNA, CDR2 YSLEER. The CDR3: CASSQDQGTGYYGYTF. Written as DNA, the CDR3 is TGCGCCAGCAGCCAAGATCAGGGGACAGGGTACTATGGCTACACCTTC.

The chain employs TRBV7-8 and TRBJ2-2; perhaps TRBD1 as D (6 bases). Trimming stripped 11 bases from V and 5 bases from J, with 27 bases between. The CDR3 consists of 17 residues. Germline V gives CDR1 SGHVS, CDR2 FQNEAQ. The CDR3: CAFPMGLRGIGTGELFF. The CDR3 DNA sequence: TGTGCCTTCCCCATGGGGCTCAGGGGAATCGGTACCGGGGAGCTGTTTTTT. The full variable domain, with the rest looked up from reference TRBV7-8 and TRBJ2-2, is GAGVSQSPRYKVAKRGQDVALRCDPISGHVSLFWYQQALGQGPEFLTYFQNEAQLDKSGLPSDRFFAERPEGSVSTLKIQRTQQEDSAVYLCAFPMGLRGIGTGELFFGEGSRLTVL.

The chain couples TRBV12-3 or TRBV12-4 to TRBJ2-1, with D unclear. V was trimmed by 2 bases and J by 8 bases, leaving 7 bases between them. The CDR3 runs to 12 residues. CDR3 amino acids: CASSLISDEQFF. The CDR3 bases are TGTGCCAGCAGTTTAATATCTGATGAGCAGTTCTTC.

V is TRBV5-8 and J is TRBJ1-1; D call uncertain. From germline, CDR1 is SGHTS and CDR2 YDEGEE. V gave up 4 bases and J gave up 1 base, with 11 bases separating them. The CDR3 is 14 amino acids. The CDR3 bases are TGTGCCAGCAGCCCCATGTGGGCGAACACTGAAGCTTTCTTT. Residues: CASSPMWANTEAFF.

The CDR3 sequence: CASSILRGGTYEQYF. The CDR3 region has the DNA TGTGCCAGTAGTATCCTGAGGGGGGGAACCTACGAGCAGTACTTC. The gene calls are TRBV19 and TRBJ2-7, with D perhaps TRBD2 (7 bases). The germline CDR1 and CDR2 sequences are LNHDA and SQIVND (reference sequence). The CDR3 runs to 15 residues. V was trimmed by 3 bases and J by 2 bases, leaving 14 bases between them.

The chain has TRBV4-3 and TRBJ2-3, with D perhaps TRBD1 (6 bases). V was cut by 0 bases and J by 0 bases, with 16 bases left in between. This CDR3 has 18 residues. The germline V gene has CDR1 LGHNA and CDR2 YSLEER. CDR3 in amino acids: CASSQDRVRGFSTDTQYF. The DNA of the CDR3 is TGCGCCAGCAGCCAAGATAGAGTCAGGGGCTTTAGCACAGATACGCAGTATTTT.

The rearrangement uses TRBV24-1 and TRBJ2-7; 9 nucleotides match TRBD2. After removal of 5 bases from V and 5 bases from J, the junction contained 6 bases not matched to a gene. The CDR3 loop spans 14 amino acids. CDR1 and CDR2 (germline): KGHDR, SFDVKD. For the CDR3, the DNA is TGTGCCACCAGTGGTAGCGGGGGCCGCCACGAGCAGTACTTC. It yields the protein CATSGSGGRHEQYF.